This T cell receptor beta chain was captured by sequencing in a study of blood T cell repertoires in COVID-19. Study information: Acute and convalescent COVID-19 specimens originated in the United States, Italy and Spain. PBMCs, B-cell-depleted T cells, or T cells were the source of the cDNA or gDNA that made up the material.

In the original analysis: How many nucleated cells were present was estimated from reference gene primer amplification. Assay: immunoSEQ multiplex PCR; the TCRdb copy retains only in-frame clones and omits some. That table gives V, J and clone size, and the DNA gave D and trimming. Of under 200,000 clones in the sample, around nine tenths are singletons; the top ten hold 6.6%. CDR3 length: 14 residues. The V end was cut by 8 bases, the J end by 2 bases, with 16 bases between. Germline V gene data show CDR1 as MNHEY and CDR2 as SVGAGI. Participants' own reports of clinical history determined their cohort assignment.

Sample: PBMCs or T cells enriched from blood (not recorded which). The gene calls are TRBV6-5 and TRBJ2-7; TRBD1 is a possible D gene (6 bases). The clonotype comes from a woman in her forties or fifties who had recovered from COVID-19. The CDR3 sequence: CASCGQSFAYEQYF. In DNA, the CDR3 is TGTGCCAGCTGCGGACAGTCGTTCGCCTACGAGCAGTACTTC.